The clone carrying this T cell receptor beta chain appeared a few times. The sample belongs to a study of cytomegalovirus exposure and HLA in healthy donors. V shed 4 bases and J shed 4 bases, with 14 bases lying between them. The length of the CDR3 is 15 residues. Germline CDR1 is SGHRS and CDR2 is YFSETQ. Vbeta (60) and Jbeta (13) primers were used in the PCR. The table came from immunoSEQ multiplex PCR; TCRdb's copy has only in-frame clones and leaves some out. The repertoire includes about 100,000 clones, roughly 80% of them detected once, and approximately 2% sits in the top ten. This TCR was sampled from a man aged 30 to 45 in good health and CMV-seronegative. Sequencing was carried out using PBMCs. The chain uses TRBV5-1 and TRBJ2-2; no firm D call. Written as DNA, the CDR3 is TGCGCCAGCAGCCCGGAGCTGTCCCCCACCGGGGAGCTGTTTTTT. This gives the protein CASSPELSPTGELFF.